This T cell receptor beta chain was profiled in a study of regulatory T cells in long-lasting Graves disease. Indicated time point: newly diagnosed GD, antithyroid drugs for less than 3 months. RNA extracted from PBMCs served as the sequencing template. Investigators report Graves' disease was diagnosed under American Thyroid Association guidelines. The source of the patients was an endocrinology department in Xi'an, China. The EDTA tubes were filled with 7.5 to 9 milliliters of drawn peripheral blood. Building the TCR beta libraries relied on iRepertoire HTBI primers, and CDR3 regions underwent Arm-PCR. MiXCR, applied by TCRdb to the multiplex PCR reads, yields one record per CDR3 protein. The data hold some 500,000 distinct CDR3 sequences, with 15% to 20% observed a single time. The length of the CDR3 is 16 residues. V gave up 3 bases and J gave up 2 bases, with 14 bases separating them. The germline V gene has CDR1 SGHRS and CDR2 YFSETQ.

These data were also reused for a study on T cells in Graves' hyperthyroidism and ophthalmopathy. That paper adds: The TCR CDR3 was amplified in a first-round RT-PCR using the HTBI primer set.

The source is a woman aged 40-65 years with Graves disease. Sequenced here: peripheral blood mononuclear cells (PBMCs), sampled at new diagnosis, from a patient treated with antithyroid drugs. This chain joins TRBV5-1 and TRBJ2-2; no clear D. The CDR3 DNA follows: TGCGCCAGCAGCTGGAGTGTCGGTGGTAACACCGGGGAGCTGTTTTTT. Protein product: CASSWSVGGNTGELFF.